The clone carrying this TCR beta chain was recorded a few times. Its antigen is as yet unknown. The data originate from a study of T cell repertoires in breast cancer. Overall study findings and caveats: Around 20 TCR pairs recurred across seven or more tumors but rarely in control blood. Tumor-involved sentinel nodes shared under 9.5% of TCRs with matched tumors, tumor-free nodes 1.5% to 2.5%.

During the second nested PCR, blocking oligonucleotides suppressed genes that were not paired. Each emulsion RT-PCR master mix held about 5,000-280,000 T cells with C-region, Stepout and V-region primers. TCRdb independently ran MiXCR on the emulsion pairing reads; one entry per CDR3 protein. The data show roughly 390 distinct CDR3 sequences, less than 60% seen once. Trimming removed 10 bases at V and 4 bases at J, with 14 bases between. Germline V gene sequence: CDR1 MDHEN, CDR2 SYDVKM. The CDR3 spans 12 residues. Paired alpha-beta TCRs of CD8+ T cells were analyzed by expanded emulsion RT-PCR. Overnight incubation in approximately 9.3 IU/mL IL-2 followed CD8 positive selection of the T cells.

The specimen was CD8+ T cells. The chain links TRBV28 to TRBJ2-7; perhaps D is TRBD1 or TRBD2 (5 bases each). The receptor comes from a pool of human donors with breast cancer or a healthy control (not recorded which). The CDR3 spells CATRSGLYEQYF. The CDR3 DNA sequence: TGTGCCACCCGCTCGGGGCTGTACGAGCAGTACTTC.